This entry is about one TCR beta chain. The CDR3 totals 11 residues. CDR1 is MDHEN and CDR2 is SYDVKM in the germline V gene. The ends were cut back, 7 bases at V and 4 bases at J, with 4 bases in the middle. The data were produced by immunoSEQ multiplex PCR, yet TCRdb's version contains in-frame clones alone and is incomplete. The sample includes more than 200,000 clones, about 84% seen only once; the top ten take 1.5% to 2%. The record originates from a study of blood T cell repertoires in COVID-19. For the study at large: The United States, Italy and Spain were the sources of the acute and convalescent COVID-19 samples.

Which cohort a participant joined came from the clinical history participants gave. Symptom resolution, clearance, or two negative PCRs marked donors in Cohort 3 as recovered. The receptor was derived from a man aged 55 to 70 who had recovered from COVID-19. This chain joins TRBV28 and TRBJ1-4; D gene uncertain. The sample taken for sequencing was PBMCs or T cells enriched from blood (not recorded which). CDR3 protein: CASTLNEKLFF. CDR3 nucleotide sequence: TGTGCCAGCACCCTTAATGAAAAACTGTTTTTT. Based on the CDR3 plus reference TRBV28 and TRBJ1-4, the full variable domain is DVKVTQSSRYLVKRTGEKVFLECVQDMDHENMFWYRQDPGLGLRLIYFSYDVKMKEKGDIPEGYSVSREKKERFSLILESASTNQTSMYLCASTLNEKLFFGSGTQLSVL.